The text below deals with one T cell receptor (beta chain). Its antigen is unknown. One entry per CDR3 protein, called by TCRdb with MiXCR from the RT-PCR reads. The sample lists 600,000 to 850,000 distinct CDR3 sequences, approximately 15% occurring once. This sample stems from a study of response to subunit inactivated influenza vaccine. Whole-study results and caveats: T cells newly recruited by each seasonal influenza vaccination are few, the authors suggested.

This sequence originates from a man aged 50-60 years who received an inactivated influenza vaccine. The sequencing here drew on PBMCs from blood, taken 14 to 15 days before vaccination.

This chain's CDR3 is CAISRDRLASTDTQYF. In nucleotides, the CDR3 is TGTGCCATCAGCCGGGACAGGTTAGCTAGCACAGATACGCAGTATTTT. This sequence joins TRBV10-3 and TRBJ2-3; TRBD1 aligns across 8 bases. Germline V CDR1 and CDR2: ENHRY, SYGVKD. J was trimmed by 0 bases and V by 6 bases; bases with no gene match: 8. There are 16 residues in the CDR3.